These 24 T cell receptor beta chains were all obtained from the same sample, sequenced in a study of T cells expressing NK-cell markers. Following a re-call of the 5' RACE reads, TCRdb has one entry per CDR3 protein and lacks DNA. Its table lists about 150,000 distinct CDR3 sequences. Specimen: blood T cells: a sorted CD56 or NKG2C T cell subset, CD4+ or CD8+ T cells, or bulk PBMC T cells (not recorded which). Receptors were obtained from a man aged 18 to 69 in good health.

This chain links TRBV7-8 with TRBJ2-2. This CDR3 is 16 amino acids long. CDR1 and CDR2 from the germline V gene are SGHVS and FQNEAQ. The CDR3 region is CASSLVDLANTGELFF.

V gene TRBV29-1 combines with J gene TRBJ1-1. CDR3 length: 14 residues. In germline, CDR1 is SQVTM, CDR2 ANQGSEA. The CDR3 sequence: CSVLEGSGEAEAFF.

CDR3 residues: CASSSLERGAYNEQFF. V and J are TRBV7-3 and TRBJ2-1; TCRdb lists TRBD2, though no DNA is available to test this call. This CDR3 is built from 16 residues. Germline V gene data show CDR1 as SGHTA and CDR2 as FQGTGA.

This chain links TRBV6-2 or TRBV6-3 with TRBJ2-2; the D gene TCRdb calls, TRBD1, cannot be checked with no DNA. Germline CDR1 reads MNHEY; CDR2 reads SVGEGT. The CDR3 is made up of 18 amino acids. The CDR3 reads CASSYSRSGGGNTGELFF.

The chain joins TRBV10-2 to TRBJ2-5; the D call from TCRdb, TRBD1, cannot be confirmed without DNA. The germline CDR1 and CDR2 sequences are WSHSY and SAAADI. The CDR3 is 14 amino acids. The CDR3 sequence is CASRGGRYQETQYF.

The chain uses TRBV6-4 and TRBJ2-1; the D gene TCRdb calls, TRBD1, cannot be checked with no DNA. This CDR3 region has 14 residues. In germline, CDR1 is MRHNA, CDR2 SNTAGT. CDR3 residues: CASSETGEVNEQFF.

The V call is TRBV5-1, the J call TRBJ2-1. Germline V gives CDR1 SGHRS, CDR2 YFSETQ. The CDR3 consists of 12 residues. The CDR3 spells CASSFYGDEQFF.

The chain couples TRBV11-2 to TRBJ2-7; with no DNA, the TCRdb D assignment of TRBD1 cannot be verified. This CDR3 is 14 amino acids long. The germline V gene has CDR1 SGHAT and CDR2 FQNNGV. CDR3 sequence: CASSHRDSFYEQYF.

This rearrangement joins TRBV6-5 to TRBJ1-5. The length of the CDR3 is 18 residues. Germline CDR1 is MNHEY and CDR2 is SVGAGI. CDR3 amino acids: CASSYSAAGGGVDQPQHF.

This chain connects TRBV9 to TRBJ2-1. CDR1 SGDLS and CDR2 YYNGEE come from the germline V gene. The CDR3 is made up of 14 amino acids. The CDR3 protein is CASSGGSSYNEQFF.

The chain links TRBV12-3 or TRBV12-4 to TRBJ1-4; TCRdb calls TRBD1, which cannot be checked without DNA. There are 16 residues in the CDR3. CDR3 region: CASSKAGNGLVGKLFF.

The chain is built from TRBV9 and TRBJ2-5; TCRdb indicates TRBD1, and absent DNA this call remains unverified. Germline V gives CDR1 SGDLS, CDR2 YYNGEE. The CDR3 covers 17 residues. This CDR3 reads CASSLYGTGTPQETQYF.

The chain recombines TRBV7-8 with TRBJ1-3. This CDR3 has 13 residues. Germline V gene sequence: CDR1 SGHVS, CDR2 FQNEAQ. The CDR3 sequence: CASSPSAGNTIYF.

This chain links TRBV20-1 with TRBJ1-1; TCRdb's D call of TRBD1 is untestable without DNA. The CDR3 covers 12 residues. Germline-derived CDR1 and CDR2 are DFQATT and SNEGSKA (reference sequence). The CDR3 sequence: CSARRGETEAFF.

V and J are TRBV6-1 and TRBJ2-1; TCRdb designates TRBD1, a call that cannot be tested without DNA. CDR1 is MNHNS, CDR2 SASEGT, per germline. The CDR3 extends over 14 amino acids. CDR3 residues: CASIVAGDRNEQFF.

The V gene is TRBV15, the J gene TRBJ2-2; without DNA, the TCRdb call of TRBD1 cannot be checked. Germline CDR1 reads LNHNV; CDR2 reads YYDKDF (reference sequence). CDR3 length: 15 amino acids. The CDR3 reads CATSRQTGSTGELFF.

The chain links TRBV6-5 to TRBJ2-2; TCRdb's D call of TRBD2 is untestable without DNA. Germline CDR1 is MNHEY and CDR2 is SVGAGI. The CDR3 is 16 amino acids. The CDR3 loop is CASSYSPGRDTGELFF.

The chain carries TRBV9 and TRBJ1-6. This CDR3 contains 13 residues. CDR1 and CDR2 (germline): SGDLS, YYNGEE. CDR3 region: CASSEEYNSPLHF.

The chain joins TRBV5-1 to TRBJ2-7; the D gene TCRdb calls, TRBD1, cannot be checked with no DNA. The germline V gene encodes CDR1 SGHRS and CDR2 YFSETQ. The CDR3 is made up of 13 amino acids. The CDR3 sequence: CASGRDRAYEQYF.

The CDR3 reads CASSPGSSKLGAFF. The rearrangement uses TRBV7-6 and TRBJ1-1. This CDR3 is 14 amino acids long. Looked up from germline, CDR1 is SGHVS and CDR2 is FNYEAQ.

The chain links TRBV5-1 to TRBJ2-7. The CDR3 covers 14 residues. Germline CDR1 reads SGHRS; CDR2 reads YFSETQ. CDR3 residues: CASSLWPDSYEQYF. The variable domain in full, with the rest retrieved from reference TRBV5-1 and TRBJ2-7, is KAGVTQTPRYLIKTRGQQVTLSCSPISGHRSVSWYQQTPGQGLQFLFEYFSETQRNKGNFPGRFSGRQFSNSRSEMNVSTLELGDSALYLCASSLWPDSYEQYFGPGTRLTVT.

The chain carries TRBV5-1 and TRBJ2-7; TCRdb's D call of TRBD1 is untestable without DNA. The germline V gene has CDR1 SGHRS and CDR2 YFSETQ. CDR3 length: 17 amino acids. CDR3 amino acids: CASSFPRRTGPSYEQYF. Combining the CDR3 with reference TRBV5-1 and TRBJ2-7 gives the whole variable domain KAGVTQTPRYLIKTRGQQVTLSCSPISGHRSVSWYQQTPGQGLQFLFEYFSETQRNKGNFPGRFSGRQFSNSRSEMNVSTLELGDSALYLCASSFPRRTGPSYEQYFGPGTRLTVT.

This rearrangement joins TRBV4-1 to TRBJ2-3; TCRdb's D call of TRBD2 is untestable without DNA. The CDR3 is 17 amino acids. Germline V CDR1 and CDR2: MGHRA, YSYEKL. CDR3 protein: CASSQELLAGSTDTQYF.

The genes are TRBV7-9 and TRBJ2-7; there is no DNA to check the TCRdb D call of TRBD1. The CDR3 runs to 13 residues. Germline V CDR1 and CDR2: SEHNR, FQNEAQ (reference sequence). The CDR3 region is CASSLGGQGEQYF.